One sample yielded the 28 T cell receptor beta chains listed below, sequenced in a study of sequential checkpoint blockade in melanoma. Treatment indicated: randomized to nivolumab then ipilimumab (arm A) or the reverse (arm B). The protocol was immunoSEQ multiplex PCR, while the TCRdb copy is restricted to in-frame clones and leaves out a portion. Here the sample spans 8,100 or so clones, 28% being singletons. This material consisted of tumor tissue (inferred from file names), taken from a patient given nivolumab and ipilimumab in sequence. These receptors all come from a human donor with melanoma.

This clone was recorded a few times. The V and J genes are TRBV7-1 and TRBJ2-2; the D gene is possibly TRBD2 (6 bases). TRBV7-1 is known as an ORF, though its function is uncertain. V lost 11 bases and J 5 bases, leaving 15 bases between the germline ends. The CDR3 extends over 13 amino acids. For the CDR3, the DNA is TGTGCCGCGGGGACTGGATTTACCGGGGAGCTGTTTTTT. It is translated as CAAGTGFTGELFF.

The CDR3 loop reads CASSQGAAGTYEQYF. The CDR3 region has the DNA TGTGCCAGCAGCCAAGGTGCAGCGGGGACCTACGAGCAGTACTTC. This chain links TRBV11-3 with TRBJ2-7; 7 positions agree with TRBD2. V shed 5 bases and J 2 bases; nucleotides not matched to a gene: 9. The CDR3 contains 15 residues. CDR1 is SGHNT and CDR2 is YENEEA in the germline V gene.

The J gene is TRBJ1-2, the V gene TRBV11-3; TRBD1 aligns across 9 bases. Germline trimming cut 3 bases from V and 4 bases from J; bases unmatched to any gene: 6. CDR3 length equals 15 residues. The germline gives CDR1 SGHNT, CDR2 YENEEA. The CDR3 nucleotides read TGTGCCAGCAGCTTCGGGACAGGGAGTGCCTATGGCTACACCTTC. Amino acids: CASSFGTGSAYGYTF. The full variable domain, in which reference TRBV11-3 and TRBJ1-2 provide the parts outside the CDR3, is EAGVVQSPRYKIIEKKQPVAFWCNPISGHNTLYWYLQNLGQGPELLIRYENEEAVDDSQLPKDRFSAERLKGVDSTLKIQPAELGDSAVYLCASSFGTGSAYGYTFGSGTRLTVV.

There are many counts of this clone. In nucleotides, the CDR3 is TGTGCCAGCAGCTTCAGCGGGGAAAGCTCCTACGAGCAGTACTTC. Its translation is CASSFSGESSYEQYF. The genes are TRBV11-3 and TRBJ2-7, with TRBD2 matching 7 bases. Looked up from germline, CDR1 is SGHNT and CDR2 is YENEEA. V lost 3 bases, J lost 0 bases, and 5 bases stayed unmatched. This CDR3 has 15 residues. Drawing the rest from reference TRBV11-3 and TRBJ2-7, the complete variable domain is EAGVVQSPRYKIIEKKQPVAFWCNPISGHNTLYWYLQNLGQGPELLIRYENEEAVDDSQLPKDRFSAERLKGVDSTLKIQPAELGDSAVYLCASSFSGESSYEQYFGPGTRLTVT.

The rearrangement joins TRBV11-3 to TRBJ2-3; TRBD2 agrees at 12 bases. With V trimmed by 7 bases and J by 1 base, 6 bases remained unmatched. The germline V gene encodes CDR1 SGHNT and CDR2 YENEEA. This CDR3 comprises 16 residues. DNA for the CDR3: TGTGCCAGCATCCGACTAGCGGGAGAGGGCACAGATACGCAGTATTTT. Translated: CASIRLAGEGTDTQYF.

The chain joins TRBV2 to TRBJ1-2; D unclear. CDR1 and CDR2 (germline): SNHLY, FYNNEI. This CDR3 has 12 amino acids. Trimming took 10 bases from V and 4 from J, leaving 13 bases between them. The CDR3 DNA reads TGTGCCACACGGGAGGGCCCCTATGGCTACACCTTC. It yields the protein CATREGPYGYTF.

The V call is TRBV19, the J call TRBJ2-2; D is undetermined. From germline, CDR1 is LNHDA and CDR2 SQIVND (reference sequence). With 8 bases removed from V and 4 bases from J, the gap between germline ends came to 14 bases. The CDR3 consists of 14 residues. DNA of the CDR3: TGTGCCAGTCGGTGGGGTGGTCTCACCGGGGAGCTGTTTTTT. It is translated as CASRWGGLTGELFF.

Many counts were recorded for this clone. The V and J genes are TRBV11-3 and TRBJ2-1; TRBD2 matches 7 bases. The germline V gene has CDR1 SGHNT and CDR2 YENEEA. After removal of 2 bases from V and 3 bases from J, the junction contained 1 base not matched to a gene. The CDR3 has 14 residues. The chain's CDR3 is CASSLQRDYNEQFF. CDR3 nucleotides: TGTGCCAGCAGCTTACAGCGGGACTACAATGAGCAGTTCTTC.

The chain has TRBV5-1 and TRBJ1-6; 10 nucleotides match TRBD1. The length of the CDR3 is 16 residues. Germline V gene data show CDR1 as SGHRS and CDR2 as YFSETQ. After removal of 6 bases from V and 14 bases from J, the junction contained 17 bases not matched to a gene. The CDR3 protein is CASTLGTGALGTALHF. Here the CDR3 DNA reads TGCGCCAGCACCCTAGGGACAGGGGCCCTCGGGACGGCCCTCCACTTT.

The sample holds a few counts of this clone. The V gene is TRBV30, the J gene TRBJ2-3, with a possible D match to TRBD2 (5 bases). V was clipped by 5 bases and J by 1 base, with 10 bases between them. The CDR3 contains 13 residues. The V gene's germline CDR1 is GTSNPN and CDR2 SVGIG (reference sequence). The CDR3 here is CAWGEGGTDTQYF. In DNA, the CDR3 is TGTGCCTGGGGAGAGGGCGGCACAGATACGCAGTATTTT.

This clone has a handful of counts. J is TRBJ2-7 and V is TRBV6-8, with 10 bases identical to TRBD2. Germline values: CDR1 MNHGY, CDR2 SAAAGT. This CDR3 is 15 amino acids long. Germline trimming cut 6 bases from V and 3 bases from J; bases unmatched to any gene: 8. CDR3 in DNA: TGTGCCAGCAGCAGATCTAGCGGGAGCGTCTACGAGCAGTACTTC. It codes for CASSRSSGSVYEQYF.

The chain uses TRBV5-1 and TRBJ2-7, with D maybe TRBD1 (6 bases). This CDR3 has 15 amino acids. V was pared by 4 bases and J by 2 bases, with 16 bases between. Germline V gives CDR1 SGHRS, CDR2 YFSETQ. The CDR3 protein is CASSVQGTLAYEQYF. The CDR3 DNA sequence: TGCGCCAGCAGCGTTCAGGGGACATTGGCCTACGAGCAGTACTTC.

The table lists this clone with many counts. The V and J genes are TRBV11-3 and TRBJ2-7, with TRBD2 matching over 10 bases. Germline V gene sequence: CDR1 SGHNT, CDR2 YENEEA. V was pared by 2 bases and J by 4 bases, with 11 bases of the junction left unmatched. This CDR3 contains 17 residues. The CDR3 DNA is TGTGCCAGCAGCTTAACTGGGCTAGCGGGAGTTTATTACGAGCAGTACTTC. Translated, it gives CASSLTGLAGVYYEQYF.

This chain joins TRBV9 and TRBJ2-5; 10 nucleotides line up with TRBD1. With 3 bases clipped from V and 5 bases from J, the junction kept 1 base outside the gene matches. CDR1 SGDLS and CDR2 YYNGEE come from the germline V gene. The CDR3 consists of 13 residues. The CDR3 sequence is CASSATGGETQYF. The CDR3 bases are TGTGCCAGCAGCGCGACAGGGGGCGAGACCCAGTACTTC.

The CDR3 coding sequence is TGTGCCAGCAGCCCATCGAACACCGGGGAGCTGTTTTTT. Its translation: CASSPSNTGELFF. The chain uses TRBV9 and TRBJ2-2, with no clear D. V was shortened by 4 bases and J by 0 bases, with 4 bases between the two germline ends. This CDR3 has 13 residues. Germline CDR1 SGDLS, CDR2 YYNGEE. The whole variable domain, filled in from reference TRBV9 and TRBJ2-2, reads DSGVTQTPKHLITATGQRVTLRCSPRSGDLSVYWYQQSLDQGLQFLIQYYNGEERAKGNILERFSAQQFPDLHSELNLSSLELGDSALYFCASSPSNTGELFFGEGSRLTVL.

This clone was observed a few times. V gene TRBV10-3 combines with J gene TRBJ2-7, with 7 positions matching TRBD2. Trimming removed 0 bases from V and 0 bases from J; junction bases left unmatched: 2. Per germline, CDR1 ENHRY and CDR2 SYGVKD. The CDR3 extends over 15 amino acids. The CDR3 sequence is CAISESGGSSYEQYF. The CDR3 nucleotides are TGTGCCATCAGTGAGTCGGGCGGGAGCTCCTACGAGCAGTACTTC.

The chain links TRBV19 to TRBJ1-5; D is undetermined. The germline CDR1 and CDR2 sequences are LNHDA and SQIVND (reference sequence). The CDR3 is 14 amino acids. The germline V and J ends were trimmed by 4 bases and 3 bases, with 10 bases remaining between them. CDR3 nucleotide sequence: TGTGCCAGTAGTAATAGCAGGACCAATCAGCCCCAGCATTTT. Translation gives CASSNSRTNQPQHF.

The gene calls are TRBV16 and TRBJ2-2; the match to TRBD1 covers 7 bases. The CDR3 totals 13 residues. V was clipped by 2 bases and J by 6 bases; unmatched bases: 0. Germline CDR1 reads KGHSY; CDR2 reads FQNENV. CDR3 bases: TGTGCCAGCAGCCAAACAGGGGCCGGGGAGCTGTTTTTT. As protein: CASSQTGAGELFF.

This clone was detected a few times. The rearrangement links TRBV25-1 to TRBJ1-1; D unclear. Trimming cost V 7 bases and J 5 bases, with 20 bases left between them. The CDR3 length is 15 residues. Germline CDR1 reads MGHDK; CDR2 reads SYGVNS. CDR3 amino acids: CASTQKVTGWTEAFF. The CDR3 coding sequence is TGTGCCAGCACCCAAAAAGTAACGGGTTGGACTGAAGCTTTCTTT.

In its sample, this clone was seen many times. V and J are TRBV11-3 and TRBJ1-5; D not certain. There are 16 residues in the CDR3. V was clipped by 3 bases and J by 2 bases, with 14 bases between them. Germline V CDR1 and CDR2: SGHNT, YENEEA. Written as DNA, the CDR3 is TGTGCCAGCAGCTTTTTTTCATCCGTCGGCAATCAGCCCCAGCATTTT. Encoded protein: CASSFFSSVGNQPQHF.

The rearrangement uses TRBV6-8 and TRBJ1-1; D is uncertain. The CDR3 consists of 13 residues. Germline V lookup: CDR1 MNHGY, CDR2 SAAAGT. V lost 11 bases to trimming and J lost 0 bases, with 13 bases between them. The CDR3 loop is CAASQIMNTEAFF. DNA for the CDR3: TGTGCCGCGAGCCAGATTATGAACACTGAAGCTTTCTTT.

The V and J genes are TRBV5-1 and TRBJ2-1; 9 bases fit TRBD2. This CDR3 has 14 residues. Germline CDR1 is SGHRS and CDR2 is YFSETQ. The V segment lost 3 bases and the J segment 8 bases; nucleotides outside the gene matches: 6. CDR3 protein: CASSSGLATDEQFF. DNA of the CDR3: TGCGCCAGCAGCTCCGGACTAGCGACGGATGAGCAGTTCTTC.

In this sample, this clone turned up many times. The rearrangement links TRBV11-3 to TRBJ1-1; TRBD1 matches 9 bases. The germline CDR1 and CDR2 sequences are SGHNT and YENEEA. The junction had 1 base not matched to a gene; V was cut back by 4 bases and J by 1 base. This CDR3 is 14 amino acids long. CDR3 amino acids: CASSSTGGNTEAFF. CDR3 bases: TGTGCCAGCAGCTCGACAGGGGGGAACACTGAAGCTTTCTTT.

This clone was picked up a small number of times. The gene calls are TRBV6-8 and TRBJ2-1; 7 nucleotides agree with TRBD2. With 5 bases clipped from V and 4 bases from J, the junction kept 11 bases outside the gene matches. Germline CDR1 MNHGY, CDR2 SAAAGT. There are 16 residues in the CDR3. The CDR3 loop reads CASSERGLLGYNEQFF. CDR3 in DNA: TGTGCCAGCAGTGAGCGGGGTTTACTAGGTTACAATGAGCAGTTCTTC.

There are many counts of this clone. The chain joins TRBV9 to TRBJ2-1, with a possible D match to TRBD1 (6 bases). The ends were cut back, 1 base at V and 7 bases at J, with 15 bases in the middle. Germline assignment: CDR1 SGDLS and CDR2 YYNGEE. There are 15 residues in the CDR3. The CDR3 DNA follows: TGTGCCAGCAGCGTACAGGGGCTCCTAGGGAATGAGCAGTTCTTC. Protein: CASSVQGLLGNEQFF.

This clone was observed a handful of times. This chain connects TRBV19 to TRBJ1-1, with TRBD1 matching 7 bases. The CDR3 is 12 residues long. Germline V gene data show CDR1 as LNHDA and CDR2 as SQIVND (reference sequence). Trimming took 4 bases from V and 13 from J; bases not matched to a gene: 9. The CDR3 DNA reads TGTGCCAGTAGTACCCTACCGGGACAGCATTTCTTT. Translating gives CASSTLPGQHFF.

This clone is classed as medium-sized. The V call is TRBV6-8, the J call TRBJ2-1; D is ambiguous. Germline V gene sequence: CDR1 MNHGY, CDR2 SAAAGT. Trimming left V 2 bases short and J 4 bases short, with 6 bases between. This CDR3 is built from 13 residues. The CDR3 DNA is TGTGCCAGCAGTTACGGCGTTTACAATGAGCAGTTCTTC. Translating gives CASSYGVYNEQFF.

The V call is TRBV18, the J call TRBJ1-5, with 9 bases that match TRBD1. J lost 3 bases, V lost 4 bases, and 7 bases had no gene match. The CDR3 sequence is 16 residues long. Per the germline V gene, CDR1 is KGHSH and CDR2 is LQKENI. CDR3 loop: CASSQADRGLNQPQHF. As DNA, the CDR3 is TGTGCCAGCTCACAAGCGGACAGGGGTCTCAATCAGCCCCAGCATTTT.